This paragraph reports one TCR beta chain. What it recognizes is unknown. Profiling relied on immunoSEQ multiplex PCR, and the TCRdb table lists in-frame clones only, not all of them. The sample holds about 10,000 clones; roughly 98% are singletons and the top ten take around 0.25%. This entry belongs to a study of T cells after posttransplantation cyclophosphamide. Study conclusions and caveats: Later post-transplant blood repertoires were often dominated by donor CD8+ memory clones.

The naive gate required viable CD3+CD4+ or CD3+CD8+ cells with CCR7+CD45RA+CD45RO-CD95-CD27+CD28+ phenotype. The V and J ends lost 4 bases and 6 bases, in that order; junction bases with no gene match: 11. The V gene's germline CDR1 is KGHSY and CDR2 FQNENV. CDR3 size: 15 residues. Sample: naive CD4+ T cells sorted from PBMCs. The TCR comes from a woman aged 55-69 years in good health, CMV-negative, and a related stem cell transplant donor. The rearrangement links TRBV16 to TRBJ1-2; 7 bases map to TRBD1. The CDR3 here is CASSPQIQGVNGYTF. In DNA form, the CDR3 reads TGTGCCAGCAGCCCTCAAATCCAGGGGGTGAATGGCTACACCTTC. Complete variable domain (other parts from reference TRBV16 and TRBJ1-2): GEEVAQTPKHLVRGEGQKAKLYCAPIKGHSYVFWYQQVLKNEFKFLISFQNENVFDETGMPKERFSAKCLPNSPCSLEIQATKLEDSAVYFCASSPQIQGVNGYTFGSGTRLTVV.